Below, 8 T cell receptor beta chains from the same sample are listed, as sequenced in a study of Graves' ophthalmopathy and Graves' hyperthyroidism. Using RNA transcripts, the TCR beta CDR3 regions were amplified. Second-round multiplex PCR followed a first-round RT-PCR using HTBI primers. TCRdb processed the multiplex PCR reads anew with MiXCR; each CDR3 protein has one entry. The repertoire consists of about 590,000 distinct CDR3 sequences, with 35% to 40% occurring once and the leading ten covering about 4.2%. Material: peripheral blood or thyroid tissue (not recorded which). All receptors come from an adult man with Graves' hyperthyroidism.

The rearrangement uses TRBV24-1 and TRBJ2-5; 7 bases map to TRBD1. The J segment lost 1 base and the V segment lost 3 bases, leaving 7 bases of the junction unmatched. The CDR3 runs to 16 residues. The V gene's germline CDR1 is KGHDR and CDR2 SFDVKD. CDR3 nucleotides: TGTGCCACCAGTGATCCGCGACAGGGAAGCCAAGAGACCCAGTACTTC. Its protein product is CATSDPRQGSQETQYF.

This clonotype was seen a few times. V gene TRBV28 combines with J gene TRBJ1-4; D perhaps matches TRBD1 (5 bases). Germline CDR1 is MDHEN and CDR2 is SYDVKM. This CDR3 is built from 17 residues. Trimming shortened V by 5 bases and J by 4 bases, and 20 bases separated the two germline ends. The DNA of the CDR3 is TGTGCCAGCAGTCCCGGACAAAGTCTTACCTTTAATGAAAAACTGTTTTTT. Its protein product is CASSPGQSLTFNEKLFF.

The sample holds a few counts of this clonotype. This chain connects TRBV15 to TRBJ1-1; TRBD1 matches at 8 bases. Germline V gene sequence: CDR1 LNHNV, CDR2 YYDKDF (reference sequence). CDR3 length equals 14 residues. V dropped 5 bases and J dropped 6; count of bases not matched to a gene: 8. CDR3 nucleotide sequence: TGTGCCACCAGCGAGCTGACAGGGGACGCTGAAGCTTTCTTT. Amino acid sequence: CATSELTGDAEAFF.

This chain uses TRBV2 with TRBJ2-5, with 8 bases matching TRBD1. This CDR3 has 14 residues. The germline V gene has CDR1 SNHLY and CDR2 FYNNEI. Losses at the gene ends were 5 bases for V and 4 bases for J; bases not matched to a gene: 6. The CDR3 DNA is TGTGCCAGCAGTAGCCGGACAGGGCTAGAGACCCAGTACTTC. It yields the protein CASSSRTGLETQYF.

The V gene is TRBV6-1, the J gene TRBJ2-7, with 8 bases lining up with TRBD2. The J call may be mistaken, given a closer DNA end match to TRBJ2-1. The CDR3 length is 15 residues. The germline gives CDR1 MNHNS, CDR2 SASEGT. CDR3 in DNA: TGTGCCAGCAGCTTAGGGTCGGGGGGGCAGGGTGAGCAGTTCTTC. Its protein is CASSLGSGGQGEQFF.

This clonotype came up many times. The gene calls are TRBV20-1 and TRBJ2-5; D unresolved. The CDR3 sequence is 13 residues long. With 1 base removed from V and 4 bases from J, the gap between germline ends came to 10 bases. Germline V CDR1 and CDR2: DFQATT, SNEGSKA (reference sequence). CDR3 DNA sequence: TGCAGTGCTAGAGGACACATAACAGAGACCCAGTACTTC. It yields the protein CSARGHITETQYF.

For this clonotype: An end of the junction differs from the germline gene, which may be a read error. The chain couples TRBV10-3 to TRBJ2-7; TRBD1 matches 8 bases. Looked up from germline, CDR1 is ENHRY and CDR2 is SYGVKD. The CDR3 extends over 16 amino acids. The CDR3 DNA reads TGTGCCACCAGTGATCCCCGGGACAGGCAACCCTACGAGCAGTACTTC. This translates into CATSDPRDRQPYEQYF.

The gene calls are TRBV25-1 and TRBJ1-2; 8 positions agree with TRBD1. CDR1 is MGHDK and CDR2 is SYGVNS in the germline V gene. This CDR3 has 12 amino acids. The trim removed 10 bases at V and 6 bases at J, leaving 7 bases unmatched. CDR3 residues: CATQGTGHGYTF. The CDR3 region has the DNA TGTGCCACCCAGGGGACAGGCCATGGCTACACCTTC.